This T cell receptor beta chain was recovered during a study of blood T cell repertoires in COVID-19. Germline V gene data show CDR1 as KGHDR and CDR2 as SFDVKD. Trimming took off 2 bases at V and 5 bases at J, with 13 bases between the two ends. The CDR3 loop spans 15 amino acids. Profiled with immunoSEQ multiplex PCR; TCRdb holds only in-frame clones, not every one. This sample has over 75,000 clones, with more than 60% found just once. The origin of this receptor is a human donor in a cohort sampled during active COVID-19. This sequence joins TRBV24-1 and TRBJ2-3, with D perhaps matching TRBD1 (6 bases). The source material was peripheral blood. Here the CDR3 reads CATSDSGQGLDTQYF. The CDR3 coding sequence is TGTGCCACCAGTGATTCGGGGCAGGGGTTAGATACGCAGTATTTT.